The source of this T cell receptor beta chain is a study of graft-versus-host responses after intestinal transplantation. To release intraepithelial and lamina propria lymphocytes, the graft tissue was processed. This clone appeared once. The antigen remains unidentified. Profiling relied on immunoSEQ multiplex PCR, and the TCRdb table lists in-frame clones only, not all of them. The repertoire holds approximately 63,000 clones, 89% seen once, with about 1.7% in the top ten. Germline-derived CDR1 and CDR2 are SNHLY and FYNNEI. The CDR3 is 15 residues long. After removal of 3 bases from V and 9 bases from J, the junction contained 4 bases not matched to a gene. Whole-study findings and limits: Recipient marrow harbored GvH clones, some of which surfaced first in ileum or blood.

The sequencing here drew on ileum tissue, taken 350 to 400 days after transplant. This sequence originates from a human patient who received an intestinal transplant, so some T cells may come from the graft donor. The V gene is TRBV2, the J gene TRBJ2-1; 14 positions agree with TRBD2. The CDR3 DNA is TGTGCCAGCAGTGACGGGACTAGCGGGGGAAGTGAGCAGTTCTTC. Amino acids: CASSDGTSGGSEQFF.